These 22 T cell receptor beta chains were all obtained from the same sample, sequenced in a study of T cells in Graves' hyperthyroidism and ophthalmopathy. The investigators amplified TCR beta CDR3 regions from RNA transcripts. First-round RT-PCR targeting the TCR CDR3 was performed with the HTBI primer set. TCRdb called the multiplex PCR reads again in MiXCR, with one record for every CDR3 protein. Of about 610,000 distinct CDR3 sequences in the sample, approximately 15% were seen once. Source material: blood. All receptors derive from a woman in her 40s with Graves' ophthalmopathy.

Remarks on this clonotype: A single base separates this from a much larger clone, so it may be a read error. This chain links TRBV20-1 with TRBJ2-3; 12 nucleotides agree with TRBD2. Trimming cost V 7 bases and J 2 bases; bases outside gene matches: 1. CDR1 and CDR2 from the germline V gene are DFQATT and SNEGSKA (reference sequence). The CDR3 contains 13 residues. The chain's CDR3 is CSGLAGDTDTQYF. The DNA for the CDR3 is TGCAGTGGACTAGCGGGAGACACAGATACGCAGTATTTT.

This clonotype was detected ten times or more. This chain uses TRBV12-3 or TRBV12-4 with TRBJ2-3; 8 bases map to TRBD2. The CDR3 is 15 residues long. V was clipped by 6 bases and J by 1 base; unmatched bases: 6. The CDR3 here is CASRGRGGGTDTQYF. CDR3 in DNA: TGTGCCAGCAGGGGCCGGGGGGGCGGCACAGATACGCAGTATTTT.

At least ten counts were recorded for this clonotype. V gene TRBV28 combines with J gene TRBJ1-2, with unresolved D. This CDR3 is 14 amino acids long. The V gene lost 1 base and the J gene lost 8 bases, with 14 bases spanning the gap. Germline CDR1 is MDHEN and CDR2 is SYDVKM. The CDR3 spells CASSLSVATKGYTF. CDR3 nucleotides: TGTGCCAGCAGTTTATCGGTCGCAACTAAAGGCTACACCTTC.

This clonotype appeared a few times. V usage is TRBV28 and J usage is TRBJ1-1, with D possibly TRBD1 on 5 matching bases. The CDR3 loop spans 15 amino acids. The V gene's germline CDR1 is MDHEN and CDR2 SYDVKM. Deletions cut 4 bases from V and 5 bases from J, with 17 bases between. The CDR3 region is CASSSPGPTRTEAFF. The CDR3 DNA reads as TGTGCCAGCAGTTCCCCGGGACCAACACGGACTGAAGCTTTCTTT.

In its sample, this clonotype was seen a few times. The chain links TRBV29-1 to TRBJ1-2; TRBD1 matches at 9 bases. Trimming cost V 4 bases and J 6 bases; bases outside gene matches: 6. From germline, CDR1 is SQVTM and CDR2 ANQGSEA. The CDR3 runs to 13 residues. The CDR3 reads CSVGPGTGNGYTF. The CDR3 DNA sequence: TGCAGCGTTGGACCCGGGACAGGGAATGGCTACACCTTC.

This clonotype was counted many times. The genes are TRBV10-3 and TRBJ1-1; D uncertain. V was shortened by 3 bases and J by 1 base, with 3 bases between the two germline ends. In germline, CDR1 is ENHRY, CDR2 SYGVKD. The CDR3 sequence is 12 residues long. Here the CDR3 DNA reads TGTGCCATCAGTGACGGGAACACTGAAGCTTTCTTT. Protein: CAISDGNTEAFF.

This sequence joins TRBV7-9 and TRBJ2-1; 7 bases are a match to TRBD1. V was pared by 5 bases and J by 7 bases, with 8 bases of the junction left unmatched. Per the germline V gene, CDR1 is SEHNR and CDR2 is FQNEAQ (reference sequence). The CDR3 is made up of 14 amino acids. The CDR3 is CASSRETGLNEQFF. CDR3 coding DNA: TGTGCCAGCAGCCGAGAGACAGGGTTGAATGAGCAGTTCTTC.

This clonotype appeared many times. The CDR3 coding sequence is TGTGCCAGCAGCCTAGGGGACCACCGGGATACGCAGTATTTT. Protein: CASSLGDHRDTQYF. The chain is built from TRBV7-9 and TRBJ2-3, with D perhaps being TRBD1 or TRBD2 (5 bases each). Germline CDR1 and CDR2: SEHNR and FQNEAQ (reference sequence). The CDR3 length is 14 residues. V lost 5 bases and J lost 6, with 15 bases in between.

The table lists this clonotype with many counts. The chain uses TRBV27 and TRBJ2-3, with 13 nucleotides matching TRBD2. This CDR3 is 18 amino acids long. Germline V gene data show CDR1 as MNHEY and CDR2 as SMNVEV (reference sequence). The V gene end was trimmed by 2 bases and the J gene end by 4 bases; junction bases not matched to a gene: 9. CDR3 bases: TGTGCCAGCAGTTTAACTAGCGGGAGGGCCAAGTTACCAGATACGCAGTATTTT. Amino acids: CASSLTSGRAKLPDTQYF.

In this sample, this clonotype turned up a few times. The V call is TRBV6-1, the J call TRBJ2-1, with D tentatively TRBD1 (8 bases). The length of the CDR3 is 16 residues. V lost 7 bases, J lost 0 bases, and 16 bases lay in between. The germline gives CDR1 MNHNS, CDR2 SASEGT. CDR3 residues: CASNRGGGGSYNEQFF. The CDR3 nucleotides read TGTGCCAGCAACAGGGGGGGAGGGGGCTCCTACAATGAGCAGTTCTTC.

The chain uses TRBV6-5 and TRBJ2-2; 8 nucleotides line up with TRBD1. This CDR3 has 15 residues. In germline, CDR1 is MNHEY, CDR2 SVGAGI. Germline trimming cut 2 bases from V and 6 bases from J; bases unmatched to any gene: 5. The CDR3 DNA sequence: TGTGCCAGCAGTTACCGGACAGGGTATTCCGGGGAGCTGTTTTTT. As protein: CASSYRTGYSGELFF.

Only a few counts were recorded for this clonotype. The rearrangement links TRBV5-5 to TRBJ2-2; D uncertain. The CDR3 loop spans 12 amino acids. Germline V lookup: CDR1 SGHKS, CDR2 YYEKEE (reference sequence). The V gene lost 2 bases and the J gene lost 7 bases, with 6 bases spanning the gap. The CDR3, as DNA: TGTGCCAGCAGCTTCTTGTTCGGGGAGCTGTTTTTT. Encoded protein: CASSFLFGELFF.

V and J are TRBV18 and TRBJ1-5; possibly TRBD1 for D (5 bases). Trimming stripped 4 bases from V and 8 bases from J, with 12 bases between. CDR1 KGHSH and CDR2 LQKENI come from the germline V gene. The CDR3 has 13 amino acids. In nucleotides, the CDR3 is TGTGCCAGCTCACTTCCCGGGGGGGAGCCCCAGCATTTT. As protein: CASSLPGGEPQHF.

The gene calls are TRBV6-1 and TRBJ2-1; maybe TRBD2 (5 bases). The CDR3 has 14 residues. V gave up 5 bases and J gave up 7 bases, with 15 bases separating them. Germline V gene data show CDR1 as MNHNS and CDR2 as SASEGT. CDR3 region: CASSPLVTGNEQFF. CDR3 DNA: TGTGCCAGCAGTCCTTTGGTCACGGGGAATGAGCAGTTCTTC.

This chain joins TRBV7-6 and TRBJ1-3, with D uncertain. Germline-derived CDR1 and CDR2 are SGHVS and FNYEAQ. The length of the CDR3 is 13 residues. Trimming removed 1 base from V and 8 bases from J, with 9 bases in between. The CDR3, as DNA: TGTGCCAGCAGCTTAGTTGGAGTATACACCATATATTTT. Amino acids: CASSLVGVYTIYF.

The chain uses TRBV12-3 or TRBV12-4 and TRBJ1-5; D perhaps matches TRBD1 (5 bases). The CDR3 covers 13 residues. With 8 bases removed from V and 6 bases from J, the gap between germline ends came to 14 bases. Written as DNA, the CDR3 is TGTGCCAGCGGTGGGGGGGGAGGTCAGCCCCAGCATTTT. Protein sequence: CASGGGGGQPQHF.

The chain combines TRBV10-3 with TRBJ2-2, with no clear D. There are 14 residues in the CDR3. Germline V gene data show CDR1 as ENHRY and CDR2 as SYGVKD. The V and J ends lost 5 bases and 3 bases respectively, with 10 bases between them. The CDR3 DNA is TGTGCCATCAGTATTTCGGCGGACACCGGGGAGCTGTTTTTT. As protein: CAISISADTGELFF.

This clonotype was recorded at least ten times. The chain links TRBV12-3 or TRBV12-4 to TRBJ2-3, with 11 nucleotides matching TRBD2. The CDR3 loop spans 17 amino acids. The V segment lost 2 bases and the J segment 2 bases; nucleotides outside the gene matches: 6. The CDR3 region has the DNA TGTGCCAGCAGTTTACTGGGGACTAGCGGACCCACAGATACGCAGTATTTT. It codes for CASSLLGTSGPTDTQYF.

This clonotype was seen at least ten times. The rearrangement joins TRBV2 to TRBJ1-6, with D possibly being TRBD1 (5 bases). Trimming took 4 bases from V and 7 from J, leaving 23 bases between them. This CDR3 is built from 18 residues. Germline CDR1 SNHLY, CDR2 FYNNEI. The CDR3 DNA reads TGTGCCAGCAGTGCTGGGACGTTAAACCCCGTTGGGAATTCACCCCTCCACTTT. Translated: CASSAGTLNPVGNSPLHF. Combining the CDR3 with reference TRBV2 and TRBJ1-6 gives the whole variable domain EPEVTQTPSHQVTQMGQEVILRCVPISNHLYFYWYRQILGQKVEFLVSFYNNEISEKSEIFDDQFSVERPDGSNFTLKIRSTKLEDSAMYFCASSAGTLNPVGNSPLHFGNGTRLTVT.

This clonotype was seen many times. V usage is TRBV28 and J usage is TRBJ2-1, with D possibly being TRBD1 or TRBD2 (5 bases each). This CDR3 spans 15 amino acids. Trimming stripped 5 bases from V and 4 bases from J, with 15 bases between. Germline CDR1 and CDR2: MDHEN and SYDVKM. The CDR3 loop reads CASSPPGTDYNEQFF. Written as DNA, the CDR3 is TGTGCCAGCAGTCCCCCCGGGACGGATTACAATGAGCAGTTCTTC.

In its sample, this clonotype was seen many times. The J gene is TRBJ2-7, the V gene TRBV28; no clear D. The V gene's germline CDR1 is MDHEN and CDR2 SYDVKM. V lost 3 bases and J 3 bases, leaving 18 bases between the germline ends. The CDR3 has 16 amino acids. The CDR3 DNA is TGTGCCAGCAGTTTCGTATCGACATTCCGCCTCTACGAGCAGTACTTC. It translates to CASSFVSTFRLYEQYF.

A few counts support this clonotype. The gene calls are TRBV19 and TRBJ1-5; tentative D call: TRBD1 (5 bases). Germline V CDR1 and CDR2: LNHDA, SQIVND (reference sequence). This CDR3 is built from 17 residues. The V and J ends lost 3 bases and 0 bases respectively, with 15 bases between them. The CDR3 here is CASSMGGSSDSNQPQHF. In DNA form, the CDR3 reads TGTGCCAGTAGTATGGGGGGGAGTTCCGATAGCAATCAGCCCCAGCATTTT.